The present TCR beta chain was sequenced within a study of blood T cell repertoires in COVID-19. Original analysis: The assay estimated nucleated cells by amplifying reference gene primers. The assay was immunoSEQ multiplex PCR, and TCRdb's table has in-frame clones only and misses some. V, J and clone size are those of that table, while D and trimming were read from the DNA. Among tens of thousands of clones listed, approximately 90% were seen once. This sequence originates from a woman aged 45 to 65 with acute or convalescent COVID-19. The specimen was peripheral blood.

CDR3 loop: CASLRNPAANYGYTF. CDR3 nucleotides: TGTGCCAGCCTGAGAAACCCGGCGGCTAACTATGGCTACACCTTC. The chain has TRBV2 and TRBJ1-2; D ambiguous. Germline V gene data show CDR1 as SNHLY and CDR2 as FYNNEI. The CDR3 spans 15 residues. Deletions cut 8 bases from V and 0 bases from J, with 16 bases between.